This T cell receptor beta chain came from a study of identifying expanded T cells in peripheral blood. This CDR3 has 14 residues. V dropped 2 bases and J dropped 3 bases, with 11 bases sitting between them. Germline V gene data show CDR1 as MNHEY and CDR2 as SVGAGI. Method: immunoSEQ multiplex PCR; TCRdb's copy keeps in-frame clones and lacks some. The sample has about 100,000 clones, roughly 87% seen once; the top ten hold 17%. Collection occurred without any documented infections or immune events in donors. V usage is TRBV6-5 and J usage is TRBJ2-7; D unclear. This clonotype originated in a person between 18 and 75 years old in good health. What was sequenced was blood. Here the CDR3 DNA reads TGTGCCAGCAGTTACCTGTCGGGCAGCTACGAGCAGTACTTC. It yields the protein CASSYLSGSYEQYF.